This TCR beta chain was observed in a study of shared clonotypes between healthy human individuals. Whole-study results and caveats: Naive CD4 clonotypes were shared across a handful of donors at 4.5% to 6.5%. Compared with clonotypes that all four donors shared, non-shared clonotypes had lower generation probabilities.

Germline loops: CDR1 LNHDA, CDR2 SQIVND (reference sequence). The V gene lost 3 bases and the J gene lost 2 bases, with 14 bases spanning the gap. This CDR3 spans 16 amino acids. There were only Caucasian adults among the donors, and all lived in Nashville, Tennessee. The authors' processing: Filtering of immunoSEQ junctional sequences could not match full-length read filtering. Method: immunoSEQ multiplex PCR; TCRdb's copy keeps in-frame clones and lacks some. That table supplies the V and J calls and clone size; D and trimming were determined from the DNA. The sample comprises over a million clones, more than 95% of which are singletons, and about 1.2% rests with the top ten. Of note for this clone: Antigen specificity is unknown.

This TCR was recovered from a man younger than 40 in good health. This rearrangement joins TRBV19 to TRBJ2-1; the D is unclear. The sample taken for sequencing was naive CD4+ T cells sorted from blood. This sample's subset: CD45RA+ positively selected. CDR3 in DNA: TGTGCCAGTAGTATCGAGCCTAAGTGGGCCTACAATGAGCAGTTCTTC. This gives the protein CASSIEPKWAYNEQFF.